This entry lists 18 T cell receptor beta chains sequenced from one sample in a study of shared clonotypes between healthy human individuals. TCRdb's copy holds only in-frame clones and misses some; the assay was immunoSEQ multiplex PCR. Counted here are about 2,500,000 clones, around nine tenths occurring once; the ten biggest clones make up over 0.12%. The sequenced sample was naive CD4+ T cells sorted from blood. Subset meaning: CD45RA+ positively selected. Source of these receptors: a man younger than 35 in good health.

In the case of this clone: Other DNA sequences in this sample translate to the same CDR3. The rearrangement links TRBV7-2 to TRBJ2-7, with D possibly matching TRBD1 (5 bases). Germline assignment: CDR1 SGHTA and CDR2 FQGNSA. The CDR3 is 11 amino acids. V lost 5 bases and J 4 bases, leaving 6 bases between the germline ends. CDR3 residues: CASSDSYEQYF. In DNA, the CDR3 is TGTGCCAGCAGCGACAGTTACGAGCAGTACTTC.

Remarks on this clone: The sample has other DNA sequences that encode this CDR3 too. The V and J genes are TRBV7-9 and TRBJ2-3, with no clear D. The germline V gene encodes CDR1 SEHNR and CDR2 FQNEAQ (reference sequence). This CDR3 has 14 amino acids. Trimming stripped 1 base from V and 3 bases from J, with 8 bases between. This CDR3 reads CASSLGVSTDTQYF. CDR3 coding DNA: TGTGCCAGCAGCTTAGGGGTTTCGACAGATACGCAGTATTTT. Supplemented by reference TRBV7-9 and TRBJ2-3, the full variable domain reads DTGVSQNPRHKITKRGQNVTFRCDPISEHNRLYWYRQTLGQGPEFLTYFQNEAQLEKSRLLSDRFSAERPKGSFSTLEIQRTEQGDSAMYLCASSLGVSTDTQYFGPGTRLTVL.

The chain has TRBV10-2 and TRBJ1-1; possible D gene TRBD1, 5 bases. Germline lookup yields CDR1 WSHSY and CDR2 SAAADI. This CDR3 contains 13 residues. V was pared by 5 bases and J by 6 bases, with 13 bases between. This CDR3 is CASSPGFRPEAFF. CDR3 DNA sequence: TGCGCCAGCAGTCCAGGGTTCCGGCCTGAAGCTTTCTTT.

To note about this clone: Other DNA variants within this sample encode the same CDR3. V gene TRBV30 combines with J gene TRBJ2-5; maybe TRBD2 (6 bases). Trimming shortened V by 3 bases and J by 5 bases, and 7 bases separated the two germline ends. The CDR3 runs to 11 residues. The germline CDR1 and CDR2 sequences are GTSNPN and SVGIG (reference sequence). DNA for the CDR3: TGTGCCTGGAGCGCGGGGGAGACCCAGTACTTC. Its translation: CAWSAGETQYF.

In regard to this clone: Distinct nucleotide sequences in the sample also encode this CDR3. The V call is TRBV5-1, the J call TRBJ1-5, with D maybe TRBD1 (5 bases). The CDR3 spans 14 residues. Trimming removed 4 bases at V and 4 bases at J, with 12 bases between. Germline V CDR1 and CDR2: SGHRS, YFSETQ. The CDR3 here is CASSLGTANQPQHF. As DNA, the CDR3 is TGCGCCAGCAGCCTAGGGACCGCGAATCAGCCCCAGCATTTT.

This clone has just one count. The chain carries TRBV30 and TRBJ2-5; D is unresolved. The assigned J gene may be wrong: the sequence end matches TRBJ2-7 better. Germline CDR1 reads GTSNPN; CDR2 reads SVGIG (reference sequence). This CDR3 spans 13 amino acids. This CDR3 reads CAWSVGQPYEQYF. Here the CDR3 DNA reads TGTGCCTGGAGTGTGGGTCAGCCCTACGAGCAGTACTTC.

The genes are TRBV14 and TRBJ2-2; weak D call: TRBD1 (5 bases). Trimming pared 6 bases from V and 0 bases from J, leaving 11 bases between. From germline, CDR1 is SGHDN and CDR2 FVKESK. The length of the CDR3 is 15 residues. As DNA, the CDR3 is TGTGCCAGCAGGATGGGGCTAACGAACACCGGGGAGCTGTTTTTT. Protein sequence: CASRMGLTNTGELFF.

The CDR3 reads CASSPDRGGETQYF. Here the CDR3 DNA reads TGTGCCAGCAGCCCGGACAGGGGAGGAGAGACCCAGTACTTC. The chain uses TRBV5-6 and TRBJ2-5, with 9 bases that match TRBD1. CDR3 length: 14 amino acids. Germline CDR1 reads SGHDT; CDR2 reads YYEEEE. Trimming cost V 4 bases and J 4 bases; bases outside gene matches: 5.

The chain links TRBV5-1 to TRBJ1-3; TRBD1 matches 8 bases. Germline trimming cut 2 bases from V and 2 bases from J; bases unmatched to any gene: 6. Germline V gene sequence: CDR1 SGHRS, CDR2 YFSETQ. This CDR3 has 16 residues. CDR3 region: CASSLAGGVTGNTIYF. The CDR3 DNA sequence: TGCGCCAGCAGCTTAGCAGGGGGCGTTACTGGAAACACCATATATTTT.

CDR3 in amino acids: CASSRSTGSADTQYF. The DNA for the CDR3 is TGCGCCAGCAGCCGCTCGACAGGGTCGGCAGATACGCAGTATTTT. V gene TRBV4-1 combines with J gene TRBJ2-3; 7 bases fit TRBD1. The CDR3 covers 15 residues. With V trimmed by 4 bases and J by 4 bases, 8 bases remained unmatched. From germline, CDR1 is MGHRA and CDR2 YSYEKL.

V gene TRBV4-2 combines with J gene TRBJ2-1, with 15 bases fitting TRBD2. The CDR3 sequence is 20 residues long. Germline CDR1 and CDR2: LGHNA and YNFKEQ. J gave up 4 bases and V 0 bases, and 10 bases lay outside the gene matches. The CDR3 is CASSQDLLIGLAGGYNEQFF. The CDR3 DNA is TGTGCCAGCAGCCAAGATCTTTTGATTGGACTAGCGGGGGGGTACAATGAGCAGTTCTTC.

CDR3 residues: CASSPLPLAGSYNEQFF. The CDR3 coding sequence is TGTGCCAGCTCACCCCTTCCACTAGCGGGTTCCTACAATGAGCAGTTCTTC. The chain is built from TRBV18 and TRBJ2-1, with 9 bases that match TRBD2. CDR3 length equals 17 residues. Germline V gene data show CDR1 as KGHSH and CDR2 as LQKENI. J was trimmed by 1 base and V by 3 bases; bases with no gene match: 7.

The genes are TRBV7-2 and TRBJ2-5; no clear D gene. This CDR3 spans 13 amino acids. Germline V lookup: CDR1 SGHTA, CDR2 FQGNSA. V was pared by 4 bases and J by 1 base, with 7 bases between. CDR3 in amino acids: CASSSNSQETQYF. Here the CDR3 DNA reads TGTGCCAGCAGCTCTAACTCCCAAGAGACCCAGTACTTC.

J is TRBJ1-3 and V is TRBV18; a weak D match, TRBD1 (5 bases). In germline, CDR1 is KGHSH, CDR2 LQKENI. V was trimmed by 3 bases and J by 0 bases, leaving 12 bases between them. CDR3 length equals 16 residues. The CDR3 loop reads CASSPTSGTSGNTIYF. The CDR3 DNA is TGTGCCAGCTCACCCACGTCAGGGACCTCTGGAAACACCATATATTTT.

The gene calls are TRBV7-8 and TRBJ1-5; the match to TRBD1 covers 11 bases. V shed 4 bases and J 5 bases; nucleotides not matched to a gene: 7. CDR3 length: 16 amino acids. Germline CDR1 reads SGHVS; CDR2 reads FQNEAQ. CDR3 loop: CASSSLWDRGDQPQHF. For the CDR3, the DNA is TGTGCCAGCAGCTCCTTGTGGGACAGGGGGGATCAGCCCCAGCATTTT.

The sample holds a few counts of this clone. The chain carries TRBV19 and TRBJ1-1; D gene uncertain. V was shortened by 7 bases and J by 1 base, with 10 bases between the two germline ends. The CDR3 runs to 13 residues. Germline V CDR1 and CDR2: LNHDA, SQIVND (reference sequence). CDR3 coding DNA: TGTGCCAGTAAGGAACGCACGAACACTGAAGCTTTCTTT. Translated, it gives CASKERTNTEAFF.

This clone was detected only once. The chain's CDR3 is CASSLLGTGTTDTQYF. The DNA for the CDR3 is TGTGCCAGCAGCTTGCTCGGGACGGGGACGACCGATACGCAGTATTTT. The rearrangement links TRBV5-5 to TRBJ2-3; D may correspond to TRBD1 or TRBD2 (5 bases each). Trimming left V 1 base short and J 6 bases short, with 18 bases between. Per the germline V gene, CDR1 is SGHKS and CDR2 is YYEKEE (reference sequence). The CDR3 runs to 16 residues.

The chain couples TRBV6-5 to TRBJ2-5; tentatively, D is TRBD1 (6 bases). V shed 3 bases and J shed 2 bases, with 13 bases lying between them. The CDR3 spans 15 residues. From germline, CDR1 is MNHEY and CDR2 SVGAGI. Here the CDR3 reads CASSYISDRQETQYF. CDR3 nucleotides: TGTGCCAGCAGTTATATCTCCGACAGGCAAGAGACCCAGTACTTC.